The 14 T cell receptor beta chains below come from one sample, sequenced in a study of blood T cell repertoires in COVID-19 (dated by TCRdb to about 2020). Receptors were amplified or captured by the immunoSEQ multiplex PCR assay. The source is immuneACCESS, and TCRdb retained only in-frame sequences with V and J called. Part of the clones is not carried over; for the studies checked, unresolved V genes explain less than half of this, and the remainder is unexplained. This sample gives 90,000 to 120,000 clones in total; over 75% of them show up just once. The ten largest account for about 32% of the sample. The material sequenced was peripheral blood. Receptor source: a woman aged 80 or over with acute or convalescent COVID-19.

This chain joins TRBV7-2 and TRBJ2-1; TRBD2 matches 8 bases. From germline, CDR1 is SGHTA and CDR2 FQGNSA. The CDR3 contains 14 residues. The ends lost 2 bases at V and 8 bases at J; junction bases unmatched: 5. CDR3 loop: CASSLRGGADEQFF. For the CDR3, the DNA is TGTGCCAGCAGCTTACGGGGGGGCGCAGATGAGCAGTTCTTC.

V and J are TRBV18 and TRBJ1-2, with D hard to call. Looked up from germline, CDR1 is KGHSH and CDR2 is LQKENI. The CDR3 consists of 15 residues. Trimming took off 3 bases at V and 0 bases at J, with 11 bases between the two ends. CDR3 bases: TGTGCCAGCTCACCGCTTCAGGCTGCTAACTATGGCTACACCTTC. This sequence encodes CASSPLQAANYGYTF.

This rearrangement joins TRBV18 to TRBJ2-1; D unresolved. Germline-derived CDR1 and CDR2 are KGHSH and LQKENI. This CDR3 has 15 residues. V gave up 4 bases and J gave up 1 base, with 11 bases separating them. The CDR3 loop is CASSLGQQSYNEQFF. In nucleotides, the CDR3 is TGTGCCAGCTCACTTGGGCAACAATCCTACAATGAGCAGTTCTTC.

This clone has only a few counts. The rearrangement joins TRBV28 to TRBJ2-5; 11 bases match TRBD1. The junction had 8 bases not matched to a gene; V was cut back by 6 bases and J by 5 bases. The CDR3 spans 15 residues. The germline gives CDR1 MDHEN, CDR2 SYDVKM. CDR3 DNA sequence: TGTGCCAGCAGCACCGGGACAGGGGGGATGGAGACCCAGTACTTC. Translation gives CASSTGTGGMETQYF. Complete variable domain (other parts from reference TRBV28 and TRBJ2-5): DVKVTQSSRYLVKRTGEKVFLECVQDMDHENMFWYRQDPGLGLRLIYFSYDVKMKEKGDIPEGYSVSREKKERFSLILESASTNQTSMYLCASSTGTGGMETQYFGPGTRLLVL.

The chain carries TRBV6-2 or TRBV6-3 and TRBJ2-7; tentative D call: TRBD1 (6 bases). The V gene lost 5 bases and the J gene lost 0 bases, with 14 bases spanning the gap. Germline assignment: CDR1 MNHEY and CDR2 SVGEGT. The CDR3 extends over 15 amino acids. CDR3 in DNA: TGTGCCAGCAGTACATACCGGGACACCTCCTACGAGCAGTACTTC. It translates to CASSTYRDTSYEQYF.

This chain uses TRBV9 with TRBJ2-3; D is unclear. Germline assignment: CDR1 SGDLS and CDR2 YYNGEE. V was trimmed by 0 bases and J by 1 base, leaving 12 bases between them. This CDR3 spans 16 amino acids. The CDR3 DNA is TGTGCCAGCAGCGTAGTCGAAGGAGAACGCACAGATACGCAGTATTTT. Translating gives CASSVVEGERTDTQYF.

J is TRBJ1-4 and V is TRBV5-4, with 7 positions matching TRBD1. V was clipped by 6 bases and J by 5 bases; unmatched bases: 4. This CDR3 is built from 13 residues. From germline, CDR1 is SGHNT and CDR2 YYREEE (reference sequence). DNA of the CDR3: TGTGCCAGCACACCGGACAGGAATGAAAAACTGTTTTTT. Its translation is CASTPDRNEKLFF.

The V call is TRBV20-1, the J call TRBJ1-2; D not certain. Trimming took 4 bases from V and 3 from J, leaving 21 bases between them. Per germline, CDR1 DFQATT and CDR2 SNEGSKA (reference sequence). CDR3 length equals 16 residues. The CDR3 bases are TGCAGTGCTATTGACACGAACCCCGCCCGCGACTATGGCTACACCTTC. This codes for CSAIDTNPARDYGYTF.

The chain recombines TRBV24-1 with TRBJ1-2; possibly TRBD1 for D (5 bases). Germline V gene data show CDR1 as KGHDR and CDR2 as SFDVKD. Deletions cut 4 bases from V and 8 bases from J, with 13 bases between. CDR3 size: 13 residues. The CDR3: CATSDRDSGGYTF. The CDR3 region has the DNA TGTGCCACCAGTGACCGGGACTCCGGCGGCTACACCTTC.

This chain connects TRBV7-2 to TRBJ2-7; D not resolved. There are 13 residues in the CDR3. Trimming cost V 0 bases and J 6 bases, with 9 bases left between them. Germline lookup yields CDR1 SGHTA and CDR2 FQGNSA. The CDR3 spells CASSLAFQAEQYF. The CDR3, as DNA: TGTGCCAGCAGCTTAGCATTTCAGGCCGAGCAGTACTTC.

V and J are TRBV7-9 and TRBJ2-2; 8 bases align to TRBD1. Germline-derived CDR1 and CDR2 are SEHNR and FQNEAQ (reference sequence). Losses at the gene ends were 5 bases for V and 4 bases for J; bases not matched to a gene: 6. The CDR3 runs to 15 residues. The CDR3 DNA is TGTGCCAGCAGCACCCCGACAGGGGTCACCGGGGAGCTGTTTTTT. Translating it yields CASSTPTGVTGELFF.

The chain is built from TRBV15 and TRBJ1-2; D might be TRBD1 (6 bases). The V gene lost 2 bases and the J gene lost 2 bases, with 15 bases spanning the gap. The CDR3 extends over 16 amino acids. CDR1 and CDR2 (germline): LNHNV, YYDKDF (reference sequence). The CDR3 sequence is CATSRFTQGLNYGYTF. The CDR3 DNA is TGTGCCACCAGCAGATTCACGCAGGGGCTGAACTATGGCTACACCTTC.

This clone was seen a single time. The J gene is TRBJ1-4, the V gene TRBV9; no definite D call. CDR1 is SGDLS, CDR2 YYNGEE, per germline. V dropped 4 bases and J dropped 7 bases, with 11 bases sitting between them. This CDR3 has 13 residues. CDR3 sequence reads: CASSPTSGEKLFF. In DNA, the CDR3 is TGTGCCAGCAGCCCTACGTCCGGTGAAAAACTGTTTTTT.

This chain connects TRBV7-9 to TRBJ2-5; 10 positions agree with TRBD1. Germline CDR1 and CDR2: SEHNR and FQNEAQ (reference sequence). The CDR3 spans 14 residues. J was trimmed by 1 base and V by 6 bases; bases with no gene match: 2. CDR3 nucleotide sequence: TGTGCCAGCAGTTGGGACAGGGGCCAAGAGACCCAGTACTTC. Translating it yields CASSWDRGQETQYF.